This TCR beta chain was obtained from a study of T cells in localized non-small cell lung cancer (dated by TCRdb to between 2020 and 2021). About the investigation overall: The study examined T cell repertoires in a few hundred patients with early-stage NSCLC and compared tumors with uninvolved tumor-adjacent lungs. The cohort comprised 200 to 300 treatment-naïve NSCLC patients with resected, localized lung tumors. A mean age of around 66 years was recorded for the NSCLC patients, of whom around 140 were male and around 100 were female. The paper as a whole reports these results and caveats: Since the design was exploratory, TCR variables were selected using unadjusted p-values with no false-discovery rate correction. Uninvolved tumor-adjacent lung showed the highest T cell clonality, higher than tumor, which suggests more focused antigenic responses in the adjacent lung. Of the top 100 tumor clones, a median of approximately 60 were detected in paired uninvolved adjacent lung; under 30 were also among that lung's top 100. Longer overall survival was associated with higher blood T cell density, whereas shorter survival was associated with higher adjacent-lung clonality. Multi-region tumor sequencing was not performed, so intratumor heterogeneity could not be excluded.

At diagnosis, tumor, uninvolved tumor-adjacent lung and peripheral blood were collected and then preserved as a mix of FFPE and fresh-frozen material. For TCR repertoire profiling, blood samples were analyzed as peripheral blood mononuclear cells. Details on this clone: No cognate antigen has been identified for it. No base quality information exists; no much larger clone differs at one position.

TCR beta CDR3 regions were sequenced from DNA using the immunoSEQ Assay. The paper's processing steps were these. To compute T cell density, TCR beta template counts were normalized to usable DNA, which was estimated by amplifying housekeeping genes. The preseqR package was used to estimate richness by extrapolating to 400,000 templates for PBMC samples and to 120,000 templates for tissue samples. Clonality was defined as one minus Pielou's evenness. Tissue-enriched TCRs were identified by differential abundance testing using productive amino-acid clonotypes, minimum total count 5 and alpha 0.1. The Jaccard Index and the Morisita Overlap Index were used to quantify repertoire overlap between compartments. GLIPH clustered TCR beta CDR3s with public tetramer-defined viral CDR3s; viral motifs required at least three viral sequences plus V-gene enrichment. The immuneACCESS repertoire file appears here via TCRdb, limited to in-frame rearrangements. These files lack a portion of the clones; in checked studies, under half of the deficit traces to unresolved V genes, and the cause of the others is not known. The DNA gave D and trimming, while V, J and clone size come from that table. Here the sample has some 50,000 clones; 70% to 90% occur a single time. Roughly 16% of the sample rests with the top ten.

Trimming removed 6 bases from V and 4 bases from J; the gene matches leave 13 bases unexplained. The CDR3, cysteine through phenylalanine, is 16 amino acids long. Solely the CDR3 DNA is kept, with 48 bases framed from the first base. For CDR1 and CDR2, the germline V gene lists MGHDK and SYGVNS. Recombination linked TRBV25-1 to TRBJ2-7; 9 bases in the junction line up with TRBD1. The sequences come from PBMCs, collected before any cancer treatment. The sequence was obtained from a female donor with stage II lung adenocarcinoma. The CDR3 is CASSPPYRDRVYEQYF. The nucleotide sequence reads TGTGCCAGCAGCCCCCCCTACCGGGACAGGGTATACGAGCAGTACTTC.